Listed here is a single TCR beta chain. Using immunoSEQ multiplex PCR, the repertoire was profiled, and TCRdb retains in-frame clones only, with some absent. The sample has 110,000 to 150,000 clones, 75% to 90% seen once. This entry comes from a study of blood T cell repertoires in COVID-19. The germline V gene has CDR1 LNHNV and CDR2 YYDKDF (reference sequence). V was shortened by 3 bases and J by 6 bases, with 23 bases between the two germline ends. This CDR3 has 17 residues. Source material: PBMCs or T cells enriched from blood (not recorded which). The genes are TRBV15 and TRBJ1-1, with D perhaps matching TRBD1 (5 bases). This clonotype was sampled from a man between 50 and 59 years old who had recovered from COVID-19. The CDR3 protein is CATSSLFTPREGAEAFF. CDR3 sequence (DNA): TGTGCCACCAGCAGTCTTTTTACTCCCAGGGAAGGGGCTGAAGCTTTCTTT.